The entry below describes one TCR beta chain. Its antigen is unidentified. The data belong to a study of PD-1 blockade in classical Hodgkin lymphoma. Overall study findings and caveats: After ASCT, patients who started nivolumab under 1 year later were excluded. Relapsed/refractory patients reportedly had the lowest baseline TCR diversity, below newly diagnosed patients, who were below healthy donors. Why repertoires differed is undefined; disease activity or prior therapy possibly contributed.

Generated by immunoSEQ multiplex PCR, the TCRdb table keeps only in-frame clones and is missing some. This sample has approximately 59,000 clones, with approximately 90% found just once. Autologous stem cell transplantation was followed by relapse in every patient, and brentuximab vedotin exposure varied. Germline assignment: CDR1 GTSNPN and CDR2 SVGIG (reference sequence). V lost 5 bases, J lost 4 bases, and 11 bases stayed unmatched. The CDR3 is made up of 15 amino acids. Sequencing used peripheral blood mononuclear cells (PBMCs), obtained before the second cycle of nivolumab. The chain recombines TRBV30 with TRBJ2-1; 7 bases are a match to TRBD2. This clonotype was sampled from a human donor with classical Hodgkin lymphoma. The CDR3 loop reads CAWDTSSGIYNEQFF. CDR3 nucleotides: TGTGCCTGGGATACTTCTAGCGGAATATACAATGAGCAGTTCTTC.